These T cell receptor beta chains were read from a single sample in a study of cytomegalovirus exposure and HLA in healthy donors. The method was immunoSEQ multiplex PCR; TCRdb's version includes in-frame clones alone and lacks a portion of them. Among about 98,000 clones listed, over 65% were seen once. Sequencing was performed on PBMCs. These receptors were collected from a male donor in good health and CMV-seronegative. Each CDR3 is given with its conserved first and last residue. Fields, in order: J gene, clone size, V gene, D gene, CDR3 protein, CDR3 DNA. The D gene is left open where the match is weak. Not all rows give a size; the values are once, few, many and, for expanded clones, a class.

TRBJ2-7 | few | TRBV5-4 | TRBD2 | CASSLGTGTSSYEQYF | TGTGCCAGCAGCTTGGGAACCGGGACTAGCAGTTACGAGCAGTACTTC
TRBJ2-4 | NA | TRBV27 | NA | CASSLSRLAKNIQYF | TGTGCCAGCAGTTTAAGCAGGCTAGCCAAAAACATTCAGTACTTC
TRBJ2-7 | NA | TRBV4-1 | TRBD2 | CASSQQPGTSGRAPYEQYF | TGCGCCAGCAGCCAACAACCCGGGACTAGCGGGAGGGCCCCCTACGAGCAGTACTTC
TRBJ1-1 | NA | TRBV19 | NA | CASSITGMMNTEAFF | TGTGCCAGTAGTATTACAGGGATGATGAACACTGAAGCTTTCTTT
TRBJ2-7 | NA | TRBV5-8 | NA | CASSLLGDSYEQYF | TGTGCCAGCAGCTTGCTAGGCGACTCCTACGAGCAGTACTTC
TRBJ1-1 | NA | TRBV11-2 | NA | CASSLGLMNTEAFF | TGTGCCAGCAGCCTCGGACTGATGAACACTGAAGCTTTCTTT
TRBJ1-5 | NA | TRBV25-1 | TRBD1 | CASSKTGGSNQPQHF | TGTGCCAGCAGCAAAACAGGGGGGAGCAATCAGCCCCAGCATTTT
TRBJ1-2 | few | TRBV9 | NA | CASSGERVATNYGYTF | TGTGCCAGCAGCGGAGAGAGGGTGGCTACTAACTATGGCTACACCTTC
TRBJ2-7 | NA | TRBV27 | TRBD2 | CASSPGTSGRNEQYF | TGTGCCAGCAGCCCAGGAACTAGCGGGAGGAACGAGCAGTACTTC
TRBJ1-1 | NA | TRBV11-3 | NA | CASSLRGGGNTEAFF | TGTGCCAGCAGCTTACGGGGGGGCGGGAACACTGAAGCTTTCTTT
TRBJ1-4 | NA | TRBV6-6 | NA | CASSPNGGLNEKLFF | TGTGCCAGCAGTCCCAACGGGGGTCTGAATGAAAAACTGTTTTTT
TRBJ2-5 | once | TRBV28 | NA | CASGRGNAKGEETQYF | TGTGCCAGCGGTAGGGGTAATGCAAAGGGGGAAGAGACCCAGTACTTC
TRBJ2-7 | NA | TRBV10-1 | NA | CAHPPALQGPYEQYF | TGCGCCCACCCGCCCGCGCTCCAGGGGCCCTACGAGCAGTACTTC
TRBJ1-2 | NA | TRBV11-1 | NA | CASSSDSSYGYTF | TGTGCCAGCAGCTCCGACAGCTCCTATGGCTACACCTTC
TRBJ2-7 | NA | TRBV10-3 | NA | CAISGDGLAVEQYF | TGTGCCATCAGTGGAGACGGACTGGCGGTCGAGCAGTACTTC
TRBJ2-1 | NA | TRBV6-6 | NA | CASSFAGRSGEQFF | TGTGCCAGCAGTTTTGCGGGGAGGTCTGGTGAGCAGTTCTTC
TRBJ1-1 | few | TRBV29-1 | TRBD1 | CSVEATGEDTEAFF | TGCAGCGTGGAAGCAACAGGGGAGGACACTGAAGCTTTCTTT
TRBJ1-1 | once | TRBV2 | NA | CASIFPAGKNTEAFF | TGTGCCAGCATTTTCCCGGCAGGGAAAAACACTGAAGCTTTCTTT